The 30 T cell receptor beta chains presented below share a single source sample, sequenced in a study of blood T cell repertoires in COVID-19. The repertoire was sequenced with immunoSEQ multiplex PCR; TCRdb's copy has only in-frame clones and lacks some. The repertoire includes approximately 230,000 clones, about 80% of them detected once, and about 8.9% sits in the top ten. Sequencing used peripheral blood. Receptors were obtained from a man at least 80 years old with acute or convalescent COVID-19.

The J gene is TRBJ2-7, the V gene TRBV28, with D perhaps TRBD2 (5 bases). The V gene's germline CDR1 is MDHEN and CDR2 SYDVKM. V lost 8 bases and J 7 bases, leaving 12 bases between the germline ends. This CDR3 comprises 11 residues. The CDR3 reads CASVLSGEQYF. CDR3 bases: TGTGCCAGCGTGCTCTCGGGGGAGCAGTACTTC.

The chain is built from TRBV5-4 and TRBJ1-1; the D gene is possibly TRBD1 (6 bases). The CDR3 length is 15 residues. Germline CDR1 SGHNT, CDR2 YYREEE (reference sequence). Trimming took 4 bases from V and 5 from J, leaving 18 bases between them. This chain's CDR3 is CASSPQTGSGTEAFF. The CDR3 DNA follows: TGTGCCAGCAGCCCTCAAACAGGGTCGGGAACTGAAGCTTTCTTT. Together with reference TRBV5-4 and TRBJ1-1, the CDR3 gives the full variable domain: ETGVTQSPTHLIKTRGQQVTLRCSSQSGHNTVSWYQQALGQGPQFIFQYYREEENGRGNFPPRFSGLQFPNYSSELNVNALELDDSALYLCASSPQTGSGTEAFFGQGTRLTVV.

V is TRBV18 and J is TRBJ1-5, with 10 bases matching TRBD1. V shed 5 bases, J shed 2 bases, and the junction held 9 bases outside the gene matches. This CDR3 is built from 17 residues. Germline loops: CDR1 KGHSH, CDR2 LQKENI. The CDR3 is CASSTLRDRGGNQPQHF. The DNA for the CDR3 is TGTGCCAGCTCAACACTCCGGGACAGGGGCGGCAATCAGCCCCAGCATTTT.

V gene TRBV10-3 combines with J gene TRBJ1-2, with a possible D match to TRBD1 (6 bases). The CDR3 has 14 residues. Per germline, CDR1 ENHRY and CDR2 SYGVKD. V dropped 0 bases and J dropped 4 bases, with 9 bases sitting between them. CDR3 coding DNA: TGTGCCATCAGTGAGTCGTGGGACACCTATGGCTACACCTTC. Protein: CAISESWDTYGYTF.

The chain recombines TRBV5-1 with TRBJ2-1, with TRBD2 matching over 13 bases. CDR3 size: 17 residues. Germline CDR1 SGHRS, CDR2 YFSETQ. V shed 0 bases, J shed 7 bases, and the junction held 7 bases outside the gene matches. The DNA for the CDR3 is TGCGCCAGCAGCTTGGCTGGACTAGCGGGAGTGAGAAATGAGCAGTTCTTC. Translation gives CASSLAGLAGVRNEQFF. The full variable domain, in which reference TRBV5-1 and TRBJ2-1 provide the parts outside the CDR3, is KAGVTQTPRYLIKTRGQQVTLSCSPISGHRSVSWYQQTPGQGLQFLFEYFSETQRNKGNFPGRFSGRQFSNSRSEMNVSTLELGDSALYLCASSLAGLAGVRNEQFFGPGTRLTVL.

The rearrangement links TRBV24-1 to TRBJ2-3, with 8 bases that match TRBD2. V gave up 5 bases and J gave up 3 bases; unmatched junction bases: 6. Germline lookup yields CDR1 KGHDR and CDR2 SFDVKD. There are 15 residues in the CDR3. The CDR3 protein is CATSALGGGTDTQYF. In DNA form, the CDR3 reads TGTGCCACCAGTGCCCTTGGCGGGGGGACAGATACGCAGTATTTT.

In its sample, this clone was seen once. The V and J genes are TRBV5-1 and TRBJ2-3, with TRBD2 matching over 14 bases. Germline CDR1 and CDR2: SGHRS and YFSETQ. This CDR3 comprises 20 residues. Trimming removed 1 base from V and 1 base from J; junction bases left unmatched: 11. CDR3 sequence (DNA): TGCGCCAGCAGCTTGACGGGACTAGCGGGAGTCCCGGGGGGCACAGATACGCAGTATTTT. This encodes CASSLTGLAGVPGGTDTQYF.

V and J are TRBV24-1 and TRBJ2-3, with D hard to call. CDR1 and CDR2 from the germline V gene are KGHDR and SFDVKD. This CDR3 contains 11 residues. V was trimmed by 5 bases and J by 4 bases, leaving 3 bases between them. The CDR3 here is CATSAADTQYF. The CDR3 nucleotides read TGTGCCACCAGTGCGGCAGATACGCAGTATTTT.

This rearrangement joins TRBV3-1 (or the pseudogene TRBV3-2) to TRBJ1-5, with no clear D. The CDR3 runs 13 residues. Germline CDR1 LGHDT, CDR2 YNNKEL (reference sequence). Trimming left V 1 base short and J 6 bases short, with 7 bases between. CDR3 loop: CASSQVGSQPQHF. CDR3 bases: TGTGCCAGCAGCCAAGTTGGGAGTCAGCCCCAGCATTTT.

The chain links TRBV6-1 to TRBJ1-5; maybe TRBD1 (5 bases). The CDR3 sequence is 15 residues long. CDR1 and CDR2 (germline): MNHNS, SASEGT. V dropped 1 base and J dropped 5 bases, with 12 bases sitting between them. CDR3 loop: CASSEVVNRYQPQHF. The CDR3 nucleotides are TGTGCCAGCAGTGAAGTGGTGAACAGGTATCAGCCCCAGCATTTT.

In its sample, this clone was seen a few times. The genes are TRBV27 and TRBJ1-2, with D perhaps TRBD1 (6 bases). Germline loops: CDR1 MNHEY, CDR2 SMNVEV (reference sequence). This CDR3 has 15 amino acids. Trimming removed 4 bases at V and 3 bases at J, with 15 bases between. CDR3 sequence reads: CASSSIRGMDYGYTF. The CDR3 region has the DNA TGTGCCAGCAGTTCTATCAGGGGAATGGACTATGGCTACACCTTC.

This sequence joins TRBV28 and TRBJ2-6, with D unclear. Germline V gives CDR1 MDHEN, CDR2 SYDVKM. The V gene lost 6 bases and the J gene lost 4 bases, with 13 bases spanning the gap. The CDR3 is 15 amino acids. CDR3 loop: CASSPAGTGANVLTF. DNA of the CDR3: TGTGCCAGCAGCCCTGCAGGCACGGGGGCCAACGTCCTGACTTTC.

V and J are TRBV7-8 and TRBJ2-7, with 11 positions matching TRBD1. The junction had 6 bases not matched to a gene; V was cut back by 6 bases and J by 5 bases. CDR3 length: 14 residues. Germline CDR1 reads SGHVS; CDR2 reads FQNEAQ. CDR3 bases: TGTGCCAGCAGACCTCGGGGACAGGGGGACGAGCAGTACTTC. This gives the protein CASRPRGQGDEQYF.

V is TRBV18 and J is TRBJ2-1, with 14 bases fitting TRBD2. The germline V gene encodes CDR1 KGHSH and CDR2 LQKENI. The CDR3 runs to 19 residues. Germline trimming cut 5 bases from V and 1 base from J; bases unmatched to any gene: 10. The DNA of the CDR3 is TGTGCCAGCTCATCAACCGGGACTAGCGGGAGAGGGTCCTACAATGAGCAGTTCTTC. It codes for CASSSTGTSGRGSYNEQFF.

The V and J genes are TRBV5-6 and TRBJ1-2; perhaps TRBD1 as D (6 bases). The CDR3 sequence is 14 residues long. The V end was cut by 1 base, the J end by 2 bases, with 9 bases between. Germline lookup yields CDR1 SGHDT and CDR2 YYEEEE. For the CDR3, the DNA is TGTGCCAGCAGCTTGAGAACAGGGAACTATGGCTACACCTTC. As protein: CASSLRTGNYGYTF.

This chain connects TRBV6-2 or TRBV6-3 to TRBJ1-2; D call uncertain. Germline CDR1 MNHEY, CDR2 SVGEGT. V lost 3 bases, J lost 0 bases, and 5 bases lay in between. CDR3 length: 13 residues. CDR3 protein: CASSYSPNYGYTF. CDR3 DNA sequence: TGTGCCAGCAGTTATAGCCCTAACTATGGCTACACCTTC.

The chain joins TRBV5-6 to TRBJ1-6, with a possible D match to TRBD1 (6 bases). The CDR3 totals 14 residues. Germline V gives CDR1 SGHDT, CDR2 YYEEEE. Trimming shortened V by 5 bases and J by 7 bases, and 13 bases separated the two germline ends. Written as DNA, the CDR3 is TGTGCCAGCAGTATCATCGGACAGAATTCACCCCTCCACTTT. The encoded protein is CASSIIGQNSPLHF.

The rearrangement joins TRBV20-1 to TRBJ1-4; D remains ambiguous. CDR3 length equals 16 residues. Trimming took off 3 bases at V and 8 bases at J, with 22 bases between the two ends. The germline V gene encodes CDR1 DFQATT and CDR2 SNEGSKA (reference sequence). For the CDR3, the DNA is TGCAGTGCTAGTCCCGGGGTAGGGAGGCCTGAGGAAAAACTGTTTTTT. Residues: CSASPGVGRPEEKLFF.

This chain uses TRBV5-1 with TRBJ1-2, with 9 bases fitting TRBD1. Germline CDR1 is SGHRS and CDR2 is YFSETQ. This CDR3 spans 14 amino acids. V lost 4 bases and J lost 7; bases outside the gene matches: 8. CDR3: CASSPGQGPRGYTF. The CDR3 region has the DNA TGCGCCAGCAGCCCGGGACAGGGCCCCCGTGGCTACACCTTC.

V gene TRBV6-6 combines with J gene TRBJ1-5; D call uncertain. Germline CDR1 MNHNY, CDR2 SVGAGI (reference sequence). Trimming took 5 bases from V and 4 from J, leaving 12 bases between them. The CDR3 runs 14 residues. CDR3 sequence reads: CASSTKTPNQPQHF. CDR3 sequence (DNA): TGTGCCAGCAGTACTAAAACCCCAAATCAGCCCCAGCATTTT.

This rearrangement joins TRBV24-1 to TRBJ2-7; tentatively, D is TRBD1 (5 bases). There are 13 residues in the CDR3. Germline V gene data show CDR1 as KGHDR and CDR2 as SFDVKD. V shed 7 bases and J shed 3 bases, with 12 bases lying between them. Written as DNA, the CDR3 is TGTGCCACCAGCGAGCAGGGTGTCTACGAGCAGTACTTC. It encodes CATSEQGVYEQYF.

This clone came up a few times. The chain is built from TRBV19 and TRBJ1-2, with a tentative D call TRBD1 (6 bases). The CDR3 is 13 amino acids. CDR1 is LNHDA, CDR2 SQIVND, per germline (reference sequence). V was clipped by 6 bases and J by 2 bases, with 10 bases between them. The CDR3 loop is CASRLGANYGYTF. DNA of the CDR3: TGTGCCAGTAGATTGGGGGCAAACTATGGCTACACCTTC.

The CDR3 region is CAWRRGTTDTQYF. CDR3 in DNA: TGTGCCTGGAGGAGGGGGACCACAGATACGCAGTATTTT. The chain has TRBV30 and TRBJ2-3; possibly TRBD1 for D (6 bases). Trimming stripped 3 bases from V and 2 bases from J, with 9 bases between. The CDR3 extends over 13 amino acids. Germline CDR1 and CDR2: GTSNPN and SVGIG (reference sequence).

The chain has TRBV24-1 and TRBJ2-1; 10 bases align to TRBD2. The germline gives CDR1 KGHDR, CDR2 SFDVKD. This CDR3 region has 20 residues. The junction had 12 bases not matched to a gene; V was cut back by 2 bases and J by 0 bases. CDR3 residues: CATSDSQGLAGALSYNEQFF. For the CDR3, the DNA is TGTGCCACCAGTGATTCCCAGGGGCTAGCGGGAGCCCTCTCCTACAATGAGCAGTTCTTC.

This clone showed up just once. V is TRBV5-1 and J is TRBJ2-2; 8 bases agree with TRBD1. Germline CDR1 reads SGHRS; CDR2 reads YFSETQ. This CDR3 is 16 amino acids long. V trimming: 3 bases; J trimming: 2 bases; junction bases outside the gene matches: 6. The CDR3 bases are TGCGCCAGCAGCTCCCAGGGGGCCTTTAACACCGGGGAGCTGTTTTTT. Protein sequence: CASSSQGAFNTGELFF.

Concerning this clone: This specimen includes other DNA sequences encoding the same CDR3. This chain links TRBV19 with TRBJ2-7; possible D gene TRBD1, 6 bases. Germline CDR1 is LNHDA and CDR2 is SQIVND (reference sequence). Trimming took 6 bases from V and 1 from J, leaving 10 bases between them. This CDR3 is built from 13 residues. The CDR3 sequence is CASSTGLSYEQYF. The CDR3 region has the DNA TGTGCCAGTAGCACAGGGTTATCCTACGAGCAGTACTTC.

In its sample, this clone was seen once. V gene TRBV18 combines with J gene TRBJ2-7; 8 nucleotides match TRBD2. Trimming took 0 bases from V and 4 from J; bases not matched to a gene: 8. This CDR3 spans 16 amino acids. Per germline, CDR1 KGHSH and CDR2 LQKENI. The CDR3 loop reads CASSPPGQSGSYEQYF. CDR3 bases: TGTGCCAGCTCACCACCGGGGCAAAGCGGGAGTTACGAGCAGTACTTC.

The rearrangement joins TRBV3-1 (or the pseudogene TRBV3-2) to TRBJ1-4, with D possibly TRBD1 on 6 matching bases. The V end was cut by 0 bases, the J end by 16 bases, with 18 bases between. The CDR3 has 14 amino acids. The germline V gene has CDR1 LGHDT and CDR2 YNNKEL (reference sequence). CDR3: CASSQDYRQAQTFF. The CDR3 region has the DNA TGTGCCAGCAGCCAAGATTACAGACAGGCCCAGACGTTTTTT.

The chain recombines TRBV2 with TRBJ2-1; 7 bases are shared with TRBD2. The germline V gene encodes CDR1 SNHLY and CDR2 FYNNEI. V lost 2 bases to trimming and J lost 4 bases; unmatched junction nucleotides: 17. The CDR3 loop spans 19 amino acids. CDR3 coding DNA: TGTGCCAGCAGTGAAATGTCCCTAGCGGCCTTACGAGCGTACAATGAGCAGTTCTTC. Translating it yields CASSEMSLAALRAYNEQFF.

The V gene is TRBV11-2, the J gene TRBJ2-2; D is possibly TRBD2 (5 bases). Trimming took 5 bases from V and 7 from J, leaving 20 bases between them. CDR1 is SGHAT and CDR2 is FQNNGV in the germline V gene. The CDR3 totals 16 residues. The CDR3 region is CASSLSDFLAGGELFF. The CDR3 coding sequence is TGTGCCAGCAGCCTCTCCGACTTTCTGGCGGGCGGGGAGCTGTTTTTT.